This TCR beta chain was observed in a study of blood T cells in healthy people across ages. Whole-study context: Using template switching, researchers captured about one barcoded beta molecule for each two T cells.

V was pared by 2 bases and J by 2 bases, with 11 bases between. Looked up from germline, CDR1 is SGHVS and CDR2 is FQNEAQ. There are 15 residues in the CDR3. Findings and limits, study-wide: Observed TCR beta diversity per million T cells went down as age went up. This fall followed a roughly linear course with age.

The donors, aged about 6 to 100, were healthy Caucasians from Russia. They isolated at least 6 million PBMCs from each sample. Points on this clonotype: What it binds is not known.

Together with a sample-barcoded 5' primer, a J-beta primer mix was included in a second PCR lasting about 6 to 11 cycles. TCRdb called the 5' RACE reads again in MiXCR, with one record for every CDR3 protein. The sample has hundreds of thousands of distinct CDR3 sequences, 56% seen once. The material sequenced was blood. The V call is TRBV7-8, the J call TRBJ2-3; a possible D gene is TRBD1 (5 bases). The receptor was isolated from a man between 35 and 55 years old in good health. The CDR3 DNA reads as TGTGCCAGCAGCTTAAACTCAGGGCCCACAGATACGCAGTATTTT. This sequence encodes CASSLNSGPTDTQYF.